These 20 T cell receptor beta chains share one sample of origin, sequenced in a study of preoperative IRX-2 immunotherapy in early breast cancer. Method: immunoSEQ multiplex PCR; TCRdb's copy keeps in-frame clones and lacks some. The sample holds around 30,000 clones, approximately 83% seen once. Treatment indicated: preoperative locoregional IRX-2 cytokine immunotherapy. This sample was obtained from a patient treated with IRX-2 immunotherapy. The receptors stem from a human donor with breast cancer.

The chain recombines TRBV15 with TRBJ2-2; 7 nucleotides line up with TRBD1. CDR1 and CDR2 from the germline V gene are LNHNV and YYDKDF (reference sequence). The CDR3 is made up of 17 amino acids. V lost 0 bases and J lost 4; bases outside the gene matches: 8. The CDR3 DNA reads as TGTGCCACCAGCAGAGATCGACAGGGTCCCTTCACCGGGGAGCTGTTTTTT. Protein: CATSRDRQGPFTGELFF. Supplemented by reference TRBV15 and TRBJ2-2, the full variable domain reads DAMVIQNPRYQVTQFGKPVTLSCSQTLNHNVMYWYQQKSSQAPKLLFHYYDKDFNNEADTPDNFQSRRPNTSFCFLDIRSPGLGDTAMYLCATSRDRQGPFTGELFFGEGSRLTVL.

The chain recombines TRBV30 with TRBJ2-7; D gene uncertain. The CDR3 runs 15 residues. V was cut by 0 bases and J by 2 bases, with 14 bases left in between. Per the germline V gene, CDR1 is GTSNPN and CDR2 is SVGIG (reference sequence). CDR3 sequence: CAWSVRSKSTYEQYF. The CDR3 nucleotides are TGTGCCTGGAGTGTGAGGTCTAAATCTACCTACGAGCAGTACTTC.

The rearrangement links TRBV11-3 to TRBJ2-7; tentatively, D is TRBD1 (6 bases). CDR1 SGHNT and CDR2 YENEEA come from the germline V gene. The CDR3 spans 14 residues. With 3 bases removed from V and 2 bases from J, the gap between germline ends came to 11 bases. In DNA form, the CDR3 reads TGTGCCAGCAGCTTCGGACAGATAACCTACGAGCAGTACTTC. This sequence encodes CASSFGQITYEQYF.

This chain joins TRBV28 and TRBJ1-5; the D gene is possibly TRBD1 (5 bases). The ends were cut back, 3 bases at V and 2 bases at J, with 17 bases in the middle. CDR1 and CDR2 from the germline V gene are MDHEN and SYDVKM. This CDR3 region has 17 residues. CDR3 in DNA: TGTGCCAGCAGTTTGTCGGCAGGGTTATTAGGCAATCAGCCCCAGCATTTT. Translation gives CASSLSAGLLGNQPQHF.

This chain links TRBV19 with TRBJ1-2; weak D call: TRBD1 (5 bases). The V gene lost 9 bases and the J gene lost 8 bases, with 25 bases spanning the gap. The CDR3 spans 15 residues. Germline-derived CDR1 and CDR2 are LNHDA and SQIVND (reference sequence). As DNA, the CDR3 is TGTGCCAGCAGGGAATTAGTAGGCAGCCCGAGGGGCTACACCTTC. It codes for CASRELVGSPRGYTF.

As DNA, the CDR3 is TGTGCCAGCAGTCGACTAGCGGGATCGGAGACCCAGTACTTC. Translating it yields CASSRLAGSETQYF. The V call is TRBV6-8, the J call TRBJ2-5; 11 bases align to TRBD2. The CDR3 runs 14 residues. Germline V gives CDR1 MNHGY, CDR2 SAAAGT. V was clipped by 5 bases and J by 5 bases; unmatched bases: 4.

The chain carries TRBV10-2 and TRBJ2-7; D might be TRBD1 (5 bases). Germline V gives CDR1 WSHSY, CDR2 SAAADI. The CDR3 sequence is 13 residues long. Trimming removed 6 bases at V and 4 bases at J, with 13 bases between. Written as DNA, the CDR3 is TGCGCCAGCAGGGGGCAGGGCGTTTACGAGCAGTACTTC. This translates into CASRGQGVYEQYF.

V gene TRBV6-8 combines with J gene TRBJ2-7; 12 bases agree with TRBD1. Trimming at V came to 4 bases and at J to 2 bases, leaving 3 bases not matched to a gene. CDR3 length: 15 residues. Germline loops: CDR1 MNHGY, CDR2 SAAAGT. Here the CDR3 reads CASSSGTGGPYEQYF. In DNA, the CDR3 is TGTGCCAGCAGTTCCGGGACAGGGGGCCCCTACGAGCAGTACTTC.

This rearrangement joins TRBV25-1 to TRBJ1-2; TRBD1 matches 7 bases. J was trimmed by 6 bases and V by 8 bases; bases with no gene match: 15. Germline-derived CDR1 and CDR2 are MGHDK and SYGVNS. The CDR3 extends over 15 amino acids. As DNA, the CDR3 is TGTGCCAGCTCCCCCTTCCTCGGGACAGCCCATGGCTACACCTTC. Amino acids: CASSPFLGTAHGYTF.

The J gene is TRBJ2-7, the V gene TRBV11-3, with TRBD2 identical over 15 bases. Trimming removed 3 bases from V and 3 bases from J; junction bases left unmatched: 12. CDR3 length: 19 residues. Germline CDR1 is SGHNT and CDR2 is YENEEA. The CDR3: CASSLVGLAGGVSIYEQYF. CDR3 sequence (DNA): TGTGCCAGCAGCTTGGTGGGACTAGCGGGAGGAGTAAGTATCTACGAGCAGTACTTC.

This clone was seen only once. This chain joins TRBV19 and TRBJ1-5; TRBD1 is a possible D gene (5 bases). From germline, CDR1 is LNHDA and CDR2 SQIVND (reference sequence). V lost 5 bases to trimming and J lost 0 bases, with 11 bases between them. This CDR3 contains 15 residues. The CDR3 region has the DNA TGTGCCAGTAGTTGGGGGGTTAATAGCAATCAGCCCCAGCATTTT. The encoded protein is CASSWGVNSNQPQHF. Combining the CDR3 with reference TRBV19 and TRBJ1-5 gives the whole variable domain DGGITQSPKYLFRKEGQNVTLSCEQNLNHDAMYWYRQDPGQGLRLIYYSQIVNDFQKGDIAEGYSVSREKKESFPLTVTSAQKNPTAFYLCASSWGVNSNQPQHFGDGTRLSIL.

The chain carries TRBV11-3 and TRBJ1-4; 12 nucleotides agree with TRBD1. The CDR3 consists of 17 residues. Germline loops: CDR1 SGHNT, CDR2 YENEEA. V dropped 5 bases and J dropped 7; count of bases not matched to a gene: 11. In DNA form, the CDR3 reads TGTGCCAGCAGCGCGACCGGGACAGGGGGCGAGGGTGAAAAACTGTTTTTT. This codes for CASSATGTGGEGEKLFF.

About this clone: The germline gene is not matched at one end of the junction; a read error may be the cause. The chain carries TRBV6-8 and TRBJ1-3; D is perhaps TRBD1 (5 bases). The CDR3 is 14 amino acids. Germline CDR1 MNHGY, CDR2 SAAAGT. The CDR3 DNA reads TGTGCCATCAGTGGGGCGATCTCTGGAAACACCATATATTTT. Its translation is CAISGAISGNTIYF.

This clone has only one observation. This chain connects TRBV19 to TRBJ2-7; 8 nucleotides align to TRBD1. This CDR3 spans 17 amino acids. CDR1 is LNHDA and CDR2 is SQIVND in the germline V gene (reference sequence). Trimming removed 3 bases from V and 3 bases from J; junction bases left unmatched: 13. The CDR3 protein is CASSIFRGRQGHYEQYF. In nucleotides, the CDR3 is TGTGCCAGTAGTATTTTTCGTGGGCGACAGGGGCACTACGAGCAGTACTTC.

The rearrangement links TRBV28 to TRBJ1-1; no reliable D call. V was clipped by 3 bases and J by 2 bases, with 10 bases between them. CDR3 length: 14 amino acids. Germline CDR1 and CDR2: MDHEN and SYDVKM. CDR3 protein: CASSFPSSNTEAFF. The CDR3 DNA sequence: TGTGCCAGCAGTTTCCCCTCGTCCAACACTGAAGCTTTCTTT.

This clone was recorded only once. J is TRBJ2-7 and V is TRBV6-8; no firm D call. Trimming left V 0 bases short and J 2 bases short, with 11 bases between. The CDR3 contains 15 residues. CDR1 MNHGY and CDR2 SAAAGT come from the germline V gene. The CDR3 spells CASSYSGTRPYEQYF. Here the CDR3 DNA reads TGTGCCAGCAGTTACTCAGGAACCCGACCCTACGAGCAGTACTTC.

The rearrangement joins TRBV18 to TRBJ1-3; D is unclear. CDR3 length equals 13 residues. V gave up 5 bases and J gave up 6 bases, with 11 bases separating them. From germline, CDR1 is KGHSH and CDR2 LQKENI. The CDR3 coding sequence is TGTGCCAGCTCAGGGAGTGAGCTAAACACCATATATTTT. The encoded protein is CASSGSELNTIYF.

CDR3 residues: CASSFASRGRMNTEAFF. The CDR3 nucleotides are TGTGCCAGCAGCTTTGCAAGTAGGGGTCGCATGAACACTGAAGCTTTCTTT. The chain has TRBV7-5 and TRBJ1-1; the table's D call TRBD1 went unverified against the DNA. TRBV7-5 is a pseudogene. The CDR3 runs 17 residues.

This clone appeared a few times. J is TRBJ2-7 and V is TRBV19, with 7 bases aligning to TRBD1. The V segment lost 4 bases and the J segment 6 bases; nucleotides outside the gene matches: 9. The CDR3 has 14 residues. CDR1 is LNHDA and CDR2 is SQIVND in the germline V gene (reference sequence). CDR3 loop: CASSRTGTLVEQYF. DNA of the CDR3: TGTGCCAGTAGTAGGACAGGTACCCTTGTCGAGCAGTACTTC.

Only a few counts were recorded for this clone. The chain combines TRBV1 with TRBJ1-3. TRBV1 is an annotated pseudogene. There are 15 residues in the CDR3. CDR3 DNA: TGCGCCAGCAGCCAACTGGGGTTTAGTGGAAACACCATATATTTT. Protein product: CASSQLGFSGNTIYF.